The clone carrying this T cell receptor beta chain was detected a few times. TCRdb re-called the RT-PCR reads through MiXCR, storing one row per CDR3 protein. The table has roughly 960,000 distinct CDR3 sequences, roughly 17% seen once. These data belong to a study of patients and donors after allogeneic stem cell transplantation. The CDR3 covers 15 residues. Germline lookup yields CDR1 MNHEY and CDR2 SVGEGT. Trimming cost V 10 bases and J 3 bases, with 19 bases left between them. The TCR was taken from a human donor who was either an allogeneic HSCT recipient or a stem cell or donor lymphocyte infusion donor (not recorded which). It is not recorded whose cells these are; they may come from a transplant donor. The chain links TRBV6-2 or TRBV6-3 to TRBJ1-5, with TRBD1 as a possible D gene (6 bases). Sequencing was done on a sample of blood, either unsorted or a sorted T cell fraction (not recorded which). CDR3 nucleotides: TGTGCCACCCTTGGGTGGGGGCGTGTCAATCAGCCCCAGCATTTT. Translating gives CATLGWGRVNQPQHF.